This passage covers 25 T cell receptor beta chains from one sample sequenced in a study of blood T cell repertoires in COVID-19. Only in-frame clones appear in the TCRdb table, and some are missing; sequencing was by immunoSEQ multiplex PCR. The sample includes about 39,000 clones, approximately 85% seen only once; the top ten take approximately 4.1%. The specimen sequenced was peripheral blood. The source of these receptors is a man in his sixties with acute or convalescent COVID-19.

The genes are TRBV4-1 and TRBJ1-1; the match to TRBD1 covers 8 bases. V shed 1 base, J shed 8 bases, and the junction held 12 bases outside the gene matches. This CDR3 region has 16 residues. The V gene's germline CDR1 is MGHRA and CDR2 YSYEKL. The chain's CDR3 is CASSQVSRTGRLEAFF. DNA of the CDR3: TGCGCCAGCAGCCAAGTTAGCCGGACAGGGAGATTAGAAGCTTTCTTT.

The chain couples TRBV4-1 to TRBJ1-4; 9 bases map to TRBD1. In germline, CDR1 is MGHRA, CDR2 YSYEKL. The CDR3 runs to 16 residues. V dropped 4 bases and J dropped 6; count of bases not matched to a gene: 9. CDR3 nucleotides: TGCGCCAGCAGCCTAGCGGCGGGGACAGGGTATGAAAAACTGTTTTTT. Encoded protein: CASSLAAGTGYEKLFF.

The sample holds a few counts of this clone. This rearrangement joins TRBV7-9 to TRBJ2-1; TRBD2 matches 9 bases. CDR3 length equals 16 residues. Germline-derived CDR1 and CDR2 are SEHNR and FQNEAQ (reference sequence). The V gene end was trimmed by 5 bases and the J gene end by 2 bases; junction bases not matched to a gene: 7. The CDR3 region has the DNA TGTGCCAGCAGCGCCGCGAGCGGGGGGACCTACAATGAGCAGTTCTTC. Its translation is CASSAASGGTYNEQFF.

The V gene is TRBV27, the J gene TRBJ1-5; D is perhaps TRBD1 (6 bases). The CDR3 length is 17 residues. CDR1 is MNHEY and CDR2 is SMNVEV in the germline V gene (reference sequence). The V and J ends lost 6 bases and 4 bases respectively, with 22 bases between them. The CDR3 reads CASSPKTGNWWNQPQHF. The CDR3 region has the DNA TGTGCCAGCAGCCCCAAAACAGGGAACTGGTGGAATCAGCCCCAGCATTTT.

The chain is built from TRBV28 and TRBJ2-3; 7 bases align to TRBD2. With 2 bases clipped from V and 6 bases from J, the junction kept 23 bases outside the gene matches. Looked up from germline, CDR1 is MDHEN and CDR2 is SYDVKM. The CDR3 is 20 residues long. For the CDR3, the DNA is TGTGCCAGCAGTTTAACCCCTCCCCTTTGGGTTCCGGGAGGCAGGGATACGCAGTATTTT. It is translated as CASSLTPPLWVPGGRDTQYF.

As DNA, the CDR3 is TGTGCCAGCAGCTTGCAGGGGAGCGACACCGGGGAGCTGTTTTTT. Its translation: CASSLQGSDTGELFF. V and J are TRBV5-4 and TRBJ2-2; D may be TRBD1 (6 bases). The CDR3 extends over 15 amino acids. Germline loops: CDR1 SGHNT, CDR2 YYREEE (reference sequence). V gave up 1 base and J gave up 3 bases, with 10 bases separating them.

This chain joins TRBV9 and TRBJ2-3; no clear D gene. The CDR3 has 14 residues. Germline V gene data show CDR1 as SGDLS and CDR2 as YYNGEE. Trimming cost V 0 bases and J 3 bases, with 8 bases left between them. The CDR3 protein is CASSVVSTTDTQYF. The DNA for the CDR3 is TGTGCCAGCAGCGTAGTTAGTACGACAGATACGCAGTATTTT.

This chain joins TRBV4-3 and TRBJ2-7; TRBD1 might be the D (5 bases). The V gene lost 4 bases and the J gene lost 12 bases, with 19 bases spanning the gap. CDR1 and CDR2 (germline): LGHNA, YSLEER. CDR3 size: 13 residues. CDR3 sequence reads: CASSPPRAVRGYF. Here the CDR3 DNA reads TGCGCCAGCAGCCCTCCAAGAGCCGTAAGGGGGTACTTC.

The V and J genes are TRBV7-8 and TRBJ2-7; unclear D gene. Germline-derived CDR1 and CDR2 are SGHVS and FQNEAQ. V lost 5 bases and J 7 bases, leaving 12 bases between the germline ends. CDR3 length: 12 residues. The DNA of the CDR3 is TGTGCCAGCAGCCCCCCGGTAGAGGAGCAGTACTTC. It codes for CASSPPVEEQYF. The full variable domain, its missing parts supplied by reference TRBV7-8 and TRBJ2-7, is GAGVSQSPRYKVAKRGQDVALRCDPISGHVSLFWYQQALGQGPEFLTYFQNEAQLDKSGLPSDRFFAERPEGSVSTLKIQRTQQEDSAVYLCASSPPVEEQYFGPGTRLTVT.

This clone is a singleton in its sample. V and J are TRBV14 and TRBJ1-1; 10 bases line up with TRBD1. Germline CDR1 reads SGHDN; CDR2 reads FVKESK. V lost 6 bases, J lost 7 bases, and 5 bases stayed unmatched. This CDR3 has 13 residues. The CDR3 DNA sequence: TGTGCCAGCAGTTGGGACAGGGGTGGTGAAGCTTTCTTT. Translated, it gives CASSWDRGGEAFF.

The chain is built from TRBV19 and TRBJ1-1, with D uncertain. Trimming took off 10 bases at V and 2 bases at J, with 17 bases between the two ends. This CDR3 comprises 14 residues. Germline CDR1 reads LNHDA; CDR2 reads SQIVND (reference sequence). The CDR3 bases are TGTGCCACCAAAAGCATCGGGGAAAACACTGAAGCTTTCTTT. This gives the protein CATKSIGENTEAFF.

V usage is TRBV30 and J usage is TRBJ2-5, with D possibly being TRBD1 (6 bases). Trimming took 2 bases from V and 5 from J, leaving 27 bases between them. Germline CDR1 is GTSNPN and CDR2 is SVGIG (reference sequence). The CDR3 spans 18 residues. The CDR3 protein is CAWSMDRPGRGRWETQYF. The CDR3 bases are TGTGCCTGGAGTATGGATCGGCCCGGCAGGGGCCGGTGGGAGACCCAGTACTTC.

This clone was found a few times. The chain carries TRBV7-9 and TRBJ2-7; 12 bases align to TRBD2. CDR1 SEHNR and CDR2 FQNEAQ come from the germline V gene (reference sequence). There are 15 residues in the CDR3. Germline trimming cut 5 bases from V and 1 base from J; bases unmatched to any gene: 3. The CDR3 DNA reads TGTGCCAGCAGCCCCGGACTAGCGGGGTCCTACGAGCAGTACTTC. It encodes CASSPGLAGSYEQYF.

The V call is TRBV7-2, the J call TRBJ1-5; TRBD1 agrees at 7 bases. This CDR3 contains 17 residues. Germline CDR1 SGHTA, CDR2 FQGNSA. Trimming at V came to 5 bases and at J to 3 bases, leaving 13 bases not matched to a gene. As DNA, the CDR3 is TGTGCCAGCAGCAAGAGGGGGCCTGGTATGCCCAATCAGCCCCAGCATTTT. Translating it yields CASSKRGPGMPNQPQHF.

The rearrangement uses TRBV5-1 and TRBJ2-3; D is unclear. V lost 0 bases, J lost 2 bases, and 10 bases lay in between. The CDR3 consists of 15 residues. Germline CDR1 is SGHRS and CDR2 is YFSETQ. The DNA for the CDR3 is TGCGCCAGCAGCTTGGGACTCTTAGACACAGATACGCAGTATTTT. The encoded protein is CASSLGLLDTDTQYF. The variable domain in full, with the rest retrieved from reference TRBV5-1 and TRBJ2-3, is KAGVTQTPRYLIKTRGQQVTLSCSPISGHRSVSWYQQTPGQGLQFLFEYFSETQRNKGNFPGRFSGRQFSNSRSEMNVSTLELGDSALYLCASSLGLLDTDTQYFGPGTRLTVL.

This chain joins TRBV7-3 and TRBJ2-2; D unclear. V was shortened by 5 bases and J by 5 bases, with 9 bases between the two germline ends. The germline V gene encodes CDR1 SGHTA and CDR2 FQGTGA. The CDR3 contains 13 residues. The CDR3 sequence: CASSPLVTGELFF. CDR3 coding DNA: TGTGCCAGCAGCCCCTTAGTGACCGGGGAGCTGTTTTTT. Looking up the rest from reference TRBV7-3 and TRBJ2-2 gives the full variable domain: GAGVSQTPSNKVTEKGKYVELRCDPISGHTALYWYRQSLGQGPEFLIYFQGTGAADDSGLPNDRFFAVRPEGSVSTLKIQRTERGDSAVYLCASSPLVTGELFFGEGSRLTVL.

The V gene is TRBV28, the J gene TRBJ1-4, with D perhaps matching TRBD1 (5 bases). The V and J ends lost 5 bases and 6 bases respectively, with 16 bases between them. This CDR3 comprises 15 residues. In germline, CDR1 is MDHEN, CDR2 SYDVKM. The CDR3 region is CASSPAPGVDEKLFF. As DNA, the CDR3 is TGTGCCAGCAGTCCCGCCCCGGGGGTGGATGAAAAACTGTTTTTT.

This chain connects TRBV9 to TRBJ2-7, with D possibly matching TRBD1 (6 bases). Germline CDR1 SGDLS, CDR2 YYNGEE. V was cut by 3 bases and J by 3 bases, with 10 bases left in between. This CDR3 is 13 amino acids long. The CDR3 DNA follows: TGTGCCAGCAGCGCCGGGACAAACTACGAGCAGTACTTC. Translated, it gives CASSAGTNYEQYF.

The J gene is TRBJ2-7, the V gene TRBV7-8; no clear D gene. The CDR3 extends over 11 amino acids. V was trimmed by 5 bases and J by 4 bases, leaving 6 bases between them. Looked up from germline, CDR1 is SGHVS and CDR2 is FQNEAQ. For the CDR3, the DNA is TGTGCCAGCAGCCACGGGTACGAGCAGTACTTC. Translation: CASSHGYEQYF.

The J gene is TRBJ2-1, the V gene TRBV7-2; 10 nucleotides agree with TRBD1. The CDR3 loop spans 15 amino acids. With 5 bases clipped from V and 8 bases from J, the junction kept 9 bases outside the gene matches. CDR1 SGHTA and CDR2 FQGNSA come from the germline V gene. CDR3 amino acids: CASSDRTGGWDEQFF. The CDR3 region has the DNA TGTGCCAGCAGCGACCGGACAGGGGGTTGGGATGAGCAGTTCTTC.

The chain employs TRBV2 and TRBJ2-7; 7 nucleotides match TRBD1. The CDR3 loop spans 12 amino acids. The ends lost 8 bases at V and 4 bases at J; junction bases unmatched: 5. Germline lookup yields CDR1 SNHLY and CDR2 FYNNEI. The CDR3 DNA reads TGTGCCAGCCGGGACAGACTTTACGAGCAGTACTTC. Its translation: CASRDRLYEQYF.

The chain carries TRBV30 and TRBJ2-7; D possibly corresponds to TRBD1 (5 bases). Trimming pared 4 bases from V and 2 bases from J, leaving 21 bases between. There are 16 residues in the CDR3. Germline V lookup: CDR1 GTSNPN, CDR2 SVGIG (reference sequence). The CDR3 DNA reads TGTGCCTGGACGCCCCTAGACAGAGACCTTACCTACGAGCAGTACTTC. Translating gives CAWTPLDRDLTYEQYF.

The chain uses TRBV7-9 and TRBJ1-6; 8 bases fit TRBD1. Germline V gene data show CDR1 as SEHNR and CDR2 as FQNEAQ (reference sequence). The V gene end was trimmed by 5 bases and the J gene end by 10 bases; junction bases not matched to a gene: 7. CDR3 length: 14 amino acids. The CDR3, as DNA: TGTGCCAGCAGCCCTGGACAGGGAAAATCACCCCTCCACTTT. Translated: CASSPGQGKSPLHF. Using reference TRBV7-9 and TRBJ1-6 for the parts outside the CDR3, the full variable domain is DTGVSQNPRHKITKRGQNVTFRCDPISEHNRLYWYRQTLGQGPEFLTYFQNEAQLEKSRLLSDRFSAERPKGSFSTLEIQRTEQGDSAMYLCASSPGQGKSPLHFGNGTRLTVT.

The chain uses TRBV30 and TRBJ2-1, with D tentatively TRBD2 (6 bases). Trimming took 5 bases from V and 8 from J, leaving 19 bases between them. Per germline, CDR1 GTSNPN and CDR2 SVGIG (reference sequence). The CDR3 runs to 14 residues. DNA for the CDR3: TGTGCCTGGGGGAGGTTACCCCCCGAGGATGAGCAGTTCTTC. Its translation: CAWGRLPPEDEQFF. The complete variable domain, with remaining parts taken from reference TRBV30 and TRBJ2-1, reads SQTIHQWPATLVQPVGSPLSLECTVEGTSNPNLYWYRQAAGRGLQLLFYSVGIGQISSEVPQNLSASRPQDRQFILSSKKLLLSDSGFYLCAWGRLPPEDEQFFGPGTRLTVL.

The rearrangement uses TRBV11-2 and TRBJ2-3; TRBD2 aligns across 9 bases. Trimming cost V 5 bases and J 4 bases; bases outside gene matches: 10. The germline CDR1 and CDR2 sequences are SGHAT and FQNNGV. The CDR3 sequence is 16 residues long. CDR3 region: CASSIFLAGSADTQYF. DNA of the CDR3: TGTGCCAGCAGCATCTTTCTAGCGGGGTCGGCAGATACGCAGTATTTT. Full variable domain (rest looked up from reference TRBV11-2 and TRBJ2-3): EAGVAQSPRYKIIEKRQSVAFWCNPISGHATLYWYQQILGQGPKLLIQFQNNGVVDDSQLPKDRFSAERLKGVDSTLKIQPAKLEDSAVYLCASSIFLAGSADTQYFGPGTRLTVL.